The source of this T cell receptor (beta chain) is a study of T cell responses to AZD1222 COVID-19 vaccine. Comments on this clone: Its antigen remains unidentified.

The CDR3 spans 15 residues. The V gene's germline CDR1 is SEHNR and CDR2 FQNEAQ (reference sequence). Trimming took off 3 bases at V and 0 bases at J, with 9 bases between the two ends. Study outcomes and limitations: Donors were mostly white British, more females; clonal diversity possibly underestimated. Repertoires were sampled only after the peak T cell response. Among those given AZD1222, only 6 or 7 were seropositive at baseline.

Using immunoSEQ multiplex PCR, the repertoire was profiled, and TCRdb retains in-frame clones only, with some absent. The data contain around 150,000 clones, 80% to 95% of them singletons. The sample in question was peripheral blood, obtained 28 days after the second AZD1222 dose. This receptor was identified in an adult who received the AZD1222 COVID-19 vaccine. The rearrangement joins TRBV7-9 to TRBJ1-3; D unclear. For the CDR3, the DNA is TGTGCCAGCAGCTTGGGTGACTACTCTGGAAACACCATATATTTT. It translates to CASSLGDYSGNTIYF.